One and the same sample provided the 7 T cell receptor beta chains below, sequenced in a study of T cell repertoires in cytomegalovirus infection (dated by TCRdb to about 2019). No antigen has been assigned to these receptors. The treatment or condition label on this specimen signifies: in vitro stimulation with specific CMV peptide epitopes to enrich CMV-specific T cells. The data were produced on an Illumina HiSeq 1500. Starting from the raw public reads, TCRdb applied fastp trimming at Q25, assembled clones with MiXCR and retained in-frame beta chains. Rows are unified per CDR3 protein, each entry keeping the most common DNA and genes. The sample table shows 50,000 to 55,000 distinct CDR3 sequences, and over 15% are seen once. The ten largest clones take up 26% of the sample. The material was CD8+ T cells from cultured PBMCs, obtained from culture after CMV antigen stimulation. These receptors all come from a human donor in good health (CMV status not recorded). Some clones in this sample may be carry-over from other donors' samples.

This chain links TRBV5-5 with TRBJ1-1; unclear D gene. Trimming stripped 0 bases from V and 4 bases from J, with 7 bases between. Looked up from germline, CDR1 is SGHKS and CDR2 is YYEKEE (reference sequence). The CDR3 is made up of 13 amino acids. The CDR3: CASSLAVGTEAFF. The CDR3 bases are TGTGCCAGCAGCTTGGCCGTCGGCACTGAAGCTTTCTTT.

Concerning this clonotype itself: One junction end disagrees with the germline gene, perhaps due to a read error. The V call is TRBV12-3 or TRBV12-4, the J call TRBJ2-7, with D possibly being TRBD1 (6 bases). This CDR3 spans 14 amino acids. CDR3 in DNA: TGTGCCAGCAGCTTAGACAGGTTAACCTACGAGCAGTACTTC. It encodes CASSLDRLTYEQYF.

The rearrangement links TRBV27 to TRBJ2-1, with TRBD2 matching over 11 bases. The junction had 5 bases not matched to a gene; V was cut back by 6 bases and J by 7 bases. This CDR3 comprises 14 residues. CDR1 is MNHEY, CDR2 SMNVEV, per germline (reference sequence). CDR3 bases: TGTGCCAGCAGAGTCACTAGCGGGAGAAATGAGCAGTTCTTC. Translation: CASRVTSGRNEQFF.

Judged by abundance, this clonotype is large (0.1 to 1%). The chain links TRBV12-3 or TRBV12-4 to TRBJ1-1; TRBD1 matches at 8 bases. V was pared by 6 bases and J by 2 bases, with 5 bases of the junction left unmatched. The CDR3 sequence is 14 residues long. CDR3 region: CASRVQGANTEAFF. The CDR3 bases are TGTGCCAGCAGGGTCCAGGGGGCAAACACTGAAGCTTTCTTT.

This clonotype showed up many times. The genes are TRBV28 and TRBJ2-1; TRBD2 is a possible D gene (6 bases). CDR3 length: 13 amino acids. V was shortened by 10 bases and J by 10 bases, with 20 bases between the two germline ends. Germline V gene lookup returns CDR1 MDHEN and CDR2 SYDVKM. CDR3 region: CATRGTSWGEQFF. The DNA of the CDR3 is TGTGCCACCCGGGGGACTTCTTGGGGGGAGCAGTTCTTC.

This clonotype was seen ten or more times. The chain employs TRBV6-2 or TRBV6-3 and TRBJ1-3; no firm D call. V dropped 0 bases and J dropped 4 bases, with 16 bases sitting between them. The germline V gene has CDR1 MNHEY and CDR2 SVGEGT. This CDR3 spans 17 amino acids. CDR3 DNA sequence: TGTGCCAGCAGTTACTCGACCGGGTTGTGGAAAGGAAACACCATATATTTT. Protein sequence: CASSYSTGLWKGNTIYF.

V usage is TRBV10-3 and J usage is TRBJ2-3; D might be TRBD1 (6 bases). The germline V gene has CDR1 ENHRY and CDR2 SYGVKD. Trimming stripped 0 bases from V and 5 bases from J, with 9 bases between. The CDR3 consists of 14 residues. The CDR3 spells CAISESIQGDTQYF. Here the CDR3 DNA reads TGTGCCATCAGTGAGTCAATACAGGGAGATACGCAGTATTTT.